Below, 3 T cell receptor beta chains from the same sample are listed, as sequenced in a study of blood T cell repertoires in COVID-19. Assay used: immunoSEQ multiplex PCR; TCRdb lists only in-frame clones, some missing. The table lists around 190,000 clones, 80% of them singletons. Specimen: peripheral blood. The receptors were gathered from a man in his fifties or sixties with acute or convalescent COVID-19.

The chain couples TRBV19 to TRBJ1-5, with D possibly being TRBD1 (5 bases). The V and J ends lost 3 bases and 4 bases respectively, with 13 bases between them. CDR3 size: 15 residues. The V gene's germline CDR1 is LNHDA and CDR2 SQIVND (reference sequence). In DNA form, the CDR3 reads TGTGCCAGTAGTATGGGCCGGGGGATAAATCAGCCCCAGCATTTT. It encodes CASSMGRGINQPQHF. Looking up the rest from reference TRBV19 and TRBJ1-5 gives the full variable domain: DGGITQSPKYLFRKEGQNVTLSCEQNLNHDAMYWYRQDPGQGLRLIYYSQIVNDFQKGDIAEGYSVSREKKESFPLTVTSAQKNPTAFYLCASSMGRGINQPQHFGDGTRLSIL.

The genes are TRBV20-1 and TRBJ1-2; 10 nucleotides agree with TRBD1. The CDR3 runs 12 residues. Trimming at V came to 6 bases and at J to 8 bases, leaving 6 bases not matched to a gene. Germline V gene data show CDR1 as DFQATT and CDR2 as SNEGSKA (reference sequence). CDR3 nucleotide sequence: TGCAGTGCGAGTGACAGGGGGCTCGGCTACACCTTC. This translates into CSASDRGLGYTF.

CDR3 coding DNA: TGTGCCATTAAACCAGGGGATTTCGGGGAGCTGTTTTTT. This translates into CAIKPGDFGELFF. V gene TRBV2 combines with J gene TRBJ2-2; perhaps TRBD1 as D (6 bases). V lost 10 bases, J lost 7 bases, and 16 bases lay in between. The germline V gene encodes CDR1 SNHLY and CDR2 FYNNEI. CDR3 length: 13 residues.